What follows are 3 T cell receptor beta chains derived from one specimen sequenced in a study of identical twins (dated by TCRdb to the mid-2010s). The library was produced with 5' RACE. The data were produced on an Illumina HiSeq 2000. The public sequencing data were trimmed at Q25 with fastp and processed into clonotypes with MiXCR by TCRdb, which kept only in-frame beta chains. Identical CDR3 proteins give one entry, which carries the most common genes and DNA. This sample comprises more than 400,000 distinct CDR3 sequences, about 15% of them detected only once. The top ten clonotypes cover 0.44% of the sample. This same sample was also part of a study on yellow fever vaccine responses in identical twins.

Material: CD4+ T cells sorted from blood. Every receptor here comes from a woman aged 18-35 years in good health.

This chain links TRBV28 with TRBJ2-2; D is undetermined. The germline gives CDR1 MDHEN, CDR2 SYDVKM. The CDR3 has 15 amino acids. V was cut by 5 bases and J by 0 bases, with 10 bases left in between. The CDR3 DNA follows: TGTGCCAGCAGTCCGCGATGGGCGAACACCGGGGAGCTGTTTTTT. Its protein is CASSPRWANTGELFF.

This clonotype was counted between two and nine times. The chain combines TRBV5-1 with TRBJ2-3; either TRBD1 or TRBD2 may supply D (5 bases each). Between the trimmed V and J ends, which lost 4 bases and 5 bases, there was a span of 14 bases. Germline CDR1 and CDR2: SGHRS and YFSETQ. This CDR3 region has 14 residues. The CDR3: CASSTGTRGDTQYF. The CDR3 nucleotides read TGCGCCAGCAGCACCGGGACGAGAGGAGATACGCAGTATTTT.

This clonotype has ten or more counts. The V and J genes are TRBV4-1 and TRBJ2-5; maybe TRBD1 (5 bases). The CDR3 loop spans 14 amino acids. The ends were cut back, 1 base at V and 3 bases at J, with 9 bases in the middle. CDR1 MGHRA and CDR2 YSYEKL come from the germline V gene. The CDR3 spells CASSQGGLKETQYF. The CDR3 nucleotides read TGCGCCAGCAGCCAAGGGGGCCTCAAAGAGACCCAGTACTTC.